The present entry profiles one T cell receptor delta chain with its context. Antigen unknown. A much larger clone sits a single nucleotide away, making a read error possible. The V end was cut by 3 bases, the J end by 7 bases, with 33 bases between. This CDR3 comprises 20 residues. Germline CDR1 TSWWSYY, CDR2 QGS. The data are from a study of γδ T cells in repeated Plasmodium falciparum infection. Study-level background: Donors had four controlled P. falciparum NF54 infections over approximately 600 days.

Flow sorting of PBMC yielded separate Vgamma9/Vdelta2+ and Vdelta2-negative gammadelta T cell populations for bulk repertoire analysis. TCRdb used CATT to re-call clones from the multiplex PCR reads. The sample lists under 60,000 delta-chain clones, 1.6% occurring once. Study-level findings and limits: Vdelta2-negative gammadelta repertoires appeared less diverse and less shared in Malian than Australian children.

What was sequenced was gamma-delta T cells from blood. The chain has TRDV1 and TRDJ1; TRDD2 is a possible D gene (8 bases). No J gene is reported in TCRdb; it was inferred here by comparing the DNA with germline. The receptor was isolated from a pool of human donors (malaria-infected and uninfected, not separated). The CDR3 sequence: CALGESSYSGLGMGRVKLIF. DNA of the CDR3: TGTGCTCTTGGGGAGTCTTCCTACTCCGGACTGGGGATGGGGAGAGTTAAACTCATCTTT.